This T cell receptor beta chain was observed in a study of blood T cells in healthy people across ages. The germline V and J ends were trimmed by 4 bases and 0 bases, with 17 bases remaining between them. The CDR3 loop spans 17 amino acids. Germline V gene data show CDR1 as SGHRS and CDR2 as YFSETQ. Healthy Russian Caucasian donors spanned ages about 6 to 100 years. Primers used in a second PCR of about 6 to 11 cycles were a sample-barcoded 5' primer and a J-beta primer mix. Each cDNA was tagged by a template-switch adaptor containing 12 random nucleotides. TCRdb itself ran the 5' RACE reads through MiXCR, one entry per CDR3 protein. The sample consists of around 1.5 million distinct CDR3 sequences, 34% of them appearing once.

Sequenced: blood. This clonotype originated in a woman aged 30 to 39 in good health. V gene TRBV5-1 combines with J gene TRBJ2-1; D possibly corresponds to TRBD2 (5 bases). CDR3 bases: TGCGCCAGCAGCCCCCGGGAACTTCCTCGCTCCTACAATGAGCAGTTCTTC. Its translation is CASSPRELPRSYNEQFF.